Listed here are 21 T cell receptor beta chains from one sample, sequenced in a study of cytomegalovirus exposure and HLA in healthy donors. The table came from immunoSEQ multiplex PCR; TCRdb's copy has only in-frame clones and leaves some out. The table has more than 200,000 clones, about 90% seen once. Material: PBMCs. The receptor source for this set is a man younger than 35 in good health and CMV-seropositive.

The chain recombines TRBV10-3 with TRBJ1-2; D unclear. Per the germline V gene, CDR1 is ENHRY and CDR2 is SYGVKD. This CDR3 region has 12 residues. Trimming pared 7 bases from V and 4 bases from J, leaving 10 bases between. CDR3 DNA: TGTGCCATCACCGACAAGACCTATGGCTACACCTTC. Encoded protein: CAITDKTYGYTF.

This clone was observed a single time. This chain links TRBV6-5 with TRBJ2-7; 8 bases line up with TRBD1. The CDR3 totals 13 residues. Germline V CDR1 and CDR2: MNHEY, SVGAGI. Losses at the gene ends were 6 bases for V and 5 bases for J; bases not matched to a gene: 6. The CDR3: CASRRQGMDEQYF. CDR3 DNA sequence: TGTGCCAGCAGGCGACAGGGGATGGACGAGCAGTACTTC.

The chain carries TRBV18 and TRBJ2-5; D is unresolved. Germline values: CDR1 KGHSH, CDR2 LQKENI. The CDR3 runs to 14 residues. With 0 bases removed from V and 0 bases from J, the gap between germline ends came to 5 bases. This CDR3 is CASSPPGDQETQYF. The CDR3 bases are TGTGCCAGCTCACCACCGGGCGACCAAGAGACCCAGTACTTC.

The gene calls are TRBV7-9 and TRBJ2-1, with TRBD2 matching 9 bases. The CDR3 runs to 15 residues. Germline assignment: CDR1 SEHNR and CDR2 FQNEAQ (reference sequence). The V segment lost 7 bases and the J segment 8 bases; nucleotides outside the gene matches: 12. The CDR3 nucleotides are TGTGCCAGCAAAACTCAGATAGCGGGAGTGGATGAGCAGTTCTTC. Protein product: CASKTQIAGVDEQFF.

This sequence joins TRBV7-6 and TRBJ2-5; 9 bases fit TRBD1. The CDR3 has 14 residues. Germline V CDR1 and CDR2: SGHVS, FNYEAQ. V shed 5 bases, J shed 2 bases, and the junction held 3 bases outside the gene matches. As DNA, the CDR3 is TGTGCCAGCAGCGCGGACAGGGGTCAAGAGACCCAGTACTTC. Its translation: CASSADRGQETQYF.

This sequence joins TRBV2 and TRBJ2-1, with D maybe TRBD1 (5 bases). Germline CDR1 is SNHLY and CDR2 is FYNNEI. CDR3 size: 15 residues. The ends were cut back, 4 bases at V and 6 bases at J, with 16 bases in the middle. This chain's CDR3 is CASSGTHFMGNEQFF. DNA of the CDR3: TGTGCCAGCAGTGGGACACACTTCATGGGCAATGAGCAGTTCTTC.

The chain has TRBV27 and TRBJ2-5; no clear D gene. V lost 0 bases and J 5 bases, leaving 4 bases between the germline ends. The CDR3 contains 12 residues. Per the germline V gene, CDR1 is MNHEY and CDR2 is SMNVEV (reference sequence). DNA for the CDR3: TGTGCCAGCAGTTTATCGGGGGAGACCCAGTACTTC. Translating it yields CASSLSGETQYF.

This chain uses TRBV19 with TRBJ2-5; D is unresolved. Germline CDR1 reads LNHDA; CDR2 reads SQIVND (reference sequence). This CDR3 comprises 13 residues. V was shortened by 3 bases and J by 4 bases, with 9 bases between the two germline ends. The CDR3 reads CASSIGLRETQYF. DNA of the CDR3: TGTGCCAGTAGTATTGGTCTTCGAGAGACCCAGTACTTC.

The chain links TRBV27 to TRBJ2-5, with unresolved D. The CDR3 is 12 amino acids. The germline V and J ends were trimmed by 2 bases and 0 bases, with 1 base remaining between them. Germline V lookup: CDR1 MNHEY, CDR2 SMNVEV (reference sequence). In nucleotides, the CDR3 is TGTGCCAGCAGTTTAAACCAAGAGACCCAGTACTTC. It yields the protein CASSLNQETQYF.

This chain joins TRBV5-6 and TRBJ1-5, with D maybe TRBD1 (6 bases). This CDR3 comprises 16 residues. V was trimmed by 0 bases and J by 2 bases, leaving 12 bases between them. Germline CDR1 SGHDT, CDR2 YYEEEE. Written as DNA, the CDR3 is TGTGCCAGCAGCTTGGGGGCGGGGGGCGGCAATCAGCCCCAGCATTTT. Translated: CASSLGAGGGNQPQHF.

This sequence joins TRBV14 and TRBJ2-7, with 7 nucleotides matching TRBD2. V shed 1 base, J shed 4 bases, and the junction held 7 bases outside the gene matches. The CDR3 runs to 15 residues. Germline CDR1 SGHDN, CDR2 FVKESK. CDR3 sequence reads: CASSQATAGLYEQYF. The DNA for the CDR3 is TGTGCCAGCAGCCAAGCGACAGCGGGACTATACGAGCAGTACTTC.

This clone is a singleton in its sample. The V gene is TRBV6-1, the J gene TRBJ2-1; 11 positions agree with TRBD2. The V and J ends lost 4 bases and 5 bases, in that order; junction bases with no gene match: 13. CDR1 MNHNS and CDR2 SASEGT come from the germline V gene. The CDR3 spans 18 residues. The CDR3 nucleotides read TGTGCCAGCAGTGCTCTAGCGGGAGGCCTCCCTCCGAACAATGAGCAGTTCTTC. Protein sequence: CASSALAGGLPPNNEQFF.

This rearrangement joins TRBV6-5 to TRBJ1-1; TRBD1 matches at 7 bases. The germline CDR1 and CDR2 sequences are MNHEY and SVGAGI. This CDR3 spans 14 amino acids. Losses at the gene ends were 9 bases for V and 1 base for J; bases not matched to a gene: 8. For the CDR3, the DNA is TGTGCCAGAGGGACAGTTAAATCGAACACTGAAGCTTTCTTT. The encoded protein is CARGTVKSNTEAFF.

The chain carries TRBV5-1 and TRBJ1-1; perhaps TRBD1 as D (5 bases). V was cut by 4 bases and J by 4 bases, with 17 bases left in between. CDR3 length: 15 amino acids. From germline, CDR1 is SGHRS and CDR2 YFSETQ. CDR3 coding DNA: TGCGCCAGCAGCCCTGAGGAGGGGTGGGCCACTGAAGCTTTCTTT. Protein product: CASSPEEGWATEAFF.

This clone was counted a few times. This chain connects TRBV7-8 to TRBJ1-1; D not resolved. Germline assignment: CDR1 SGHVS and CDR2 FQNEAQ. V lost 1 base and J lost 0, with 21 bases in between. The CDR3 sequence is 19 residues long. The CDR3 bases are TGTGCCAGCAGCTTAGGTTCGTTTTGGTTAGGTGGAATGAACACTGAAGCTTTCTTT. It translates to CASSLGSFWLGGMNTEAFF.

J is TRBJ1-1 and V is TRBV5-1, with 10 positions matching TRBD1. The CDR3 is 13 amino acids. V lost 3 bases to trimming and J lost 9 bases; unmatched junction nucleotides: 5. Germline CDR1 SGHRS, CDR2 YFSETQ. CDR3 protein: CASSSGQGVQAFF. CDR3 nucleotide sequence: TGCGCCAGCAGCTCCGGACAGGGGGTCCAAGCTTTCTTT.

This clone appeared once. This chain uses TRBV5-6 with TRBJ1-1, with TRBD1 matching over 9 bases. This CDR3 has 14 amino acids. Germline CDR1 reads SGHDT; CDR2 reads YYEEEE. Trimming cost V 1 base and J 10 bases; bases outside gene matches: 8. The CDR3 reads CASSLSGQGFGAFF. The CDR3 region has the DNA TGTGCCAGCAGCTTGTCGGGACAGGGATTCGGAGCTTTCTTT.

V and J are TRBV10-3 and TRBJ2-7, with TRBD1 matching over 7 bases. Per germline, CDR1 ENHRY and CDR2 SYGVKD. The CDR3 covers 12 residues. With 10 bases clipped from V and 6 bases from J, the junction kept 9 bases outside the gene matches. The CDR3 is CASRPTGLEQYF. DNA for the CDR3: TGTGCCAGCCGCCCGACAGGGCTCGAGCAGTACTTC.

The rearrangement uses TRBV9 and TRBJ1-2; 7 positions match TRBD1. The CDR3 totals 16 residues. Germline loops: CDR1 SGDLS, CDR2 YYNGEE. V shed 3 bases and J 8 bases; nucleotides not matched to a gene: 16. This chain's CDR3 is CASSGIRQGRSGGYTF. In DNA form, the CDR3 reads TGTGCCAGCAGCGGGATTCGACAGGGAAGATCGGGAGGCTACACCTTC.

The V and J genes are TRBV28 and TRBJ2-7; TRBD1 or TRBD2 may be the D gene (6 bases each). The CDR3 spans 12 residues. Germline loops: CDR1 MDHEN, CDR2 SYDVKM. V was trimmed by 7 bases and J by 4 bases, leaving 11 bases between them. The CDR3 here is CASNEGGYEQYF. The CDR3 region has the DNA TGTGCCAGCAACGAGGGGGGTTACGAGCAGTACTTC. Combining the CDR3 with reference TRBV28 and TRBJ2-7 gives the whole variable domain DVKVTQSSRYLVKRTGEKVFLECVQDMDHENMFWYRQDPGLGLRLIYFSYDVKMKEKGDIPEGYSVSREKKERFSLILESASTNQTSMYLCASNEGGYEQYFGPGTRLTVT.

This clone was observed a handful of times. V is TRBV5-4 and J is TRBJ2-2; D is ambiguous. The CDR3 consists of 12 residues. Trimming pared 0 bases from V and 6 bases from J, leaving 3 bases between. From germline, CDR1 is SGHNT and CDR2 YYREEE (reference sequence). CDR3 DNA: TGTGCCAGCAGCTTGGCTCCCGGGGAGCTGTTTTTT. The encoded protein is CASSLAPGELFF. Drawing the rest from reference TRBV5-4 and TRBJ2-2, the complete variable domain is ETGVTQSPTHLIKTRGQQVTLRCSSQSGHNTVSWYQQALGQGPQFIFQYYREEENGRGNFPPRFSGLQFPNYSSELNVNALELDDSALYLCASSLAPGELFFGEGSRLTVL.